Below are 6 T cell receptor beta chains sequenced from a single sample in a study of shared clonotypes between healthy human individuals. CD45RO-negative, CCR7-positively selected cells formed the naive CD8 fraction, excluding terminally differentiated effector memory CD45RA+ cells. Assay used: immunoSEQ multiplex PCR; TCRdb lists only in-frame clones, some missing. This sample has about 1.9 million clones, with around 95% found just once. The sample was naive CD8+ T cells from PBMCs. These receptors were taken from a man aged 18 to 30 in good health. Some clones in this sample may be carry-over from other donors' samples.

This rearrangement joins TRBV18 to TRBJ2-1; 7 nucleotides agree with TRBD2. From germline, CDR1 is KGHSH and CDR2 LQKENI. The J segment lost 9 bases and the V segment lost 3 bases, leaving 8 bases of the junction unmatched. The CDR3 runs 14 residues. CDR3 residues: CASSPRRELSEQFF. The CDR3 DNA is TGTGCCAGCTCACCCAGGCGGGAGCTGAGTGAGCAGTTCTTC.

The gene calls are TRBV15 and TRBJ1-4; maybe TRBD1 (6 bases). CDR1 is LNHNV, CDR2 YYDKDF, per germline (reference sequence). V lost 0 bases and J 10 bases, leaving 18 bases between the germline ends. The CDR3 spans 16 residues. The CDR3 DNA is TGTGCCACCAGCAGAGATCGGGGGGCCCTGTCCGGAAAACTGTTTTTT. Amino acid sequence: CATSRDRGALSGKLFF.

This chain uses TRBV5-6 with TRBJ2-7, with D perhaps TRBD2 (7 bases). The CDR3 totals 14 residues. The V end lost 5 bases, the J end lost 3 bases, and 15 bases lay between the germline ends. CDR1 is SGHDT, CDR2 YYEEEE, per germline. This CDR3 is CASRTRGAFYEQYF. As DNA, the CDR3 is TGTGCCAGCAGGACTCGGGGGGCCTTCTACGAGCAGTACTTC.

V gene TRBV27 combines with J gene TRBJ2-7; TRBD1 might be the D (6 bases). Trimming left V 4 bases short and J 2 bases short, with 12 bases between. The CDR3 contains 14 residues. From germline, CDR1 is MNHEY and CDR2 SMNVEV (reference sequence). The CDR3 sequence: CASSSSGAAYEQYF. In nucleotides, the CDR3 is TGTGCCAGCAGTTCGTCAGGGGCCGCCTACGAGCAGTACTTC.

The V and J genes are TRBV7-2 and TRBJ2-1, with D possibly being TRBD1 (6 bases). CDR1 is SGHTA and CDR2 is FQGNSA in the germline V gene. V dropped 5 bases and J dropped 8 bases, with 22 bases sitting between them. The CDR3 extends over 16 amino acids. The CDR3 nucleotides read TGTGCCAGCAGCCCAGCGGTCACAGGGTTCAGGGATGAGCAGTTCTTC. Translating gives CASSPAVTGFRDEQFF.

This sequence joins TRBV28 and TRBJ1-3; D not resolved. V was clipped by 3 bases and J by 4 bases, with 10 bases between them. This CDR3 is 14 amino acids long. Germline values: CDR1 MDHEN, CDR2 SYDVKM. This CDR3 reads CASSFVGRGNTIYF. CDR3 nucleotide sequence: TGTGCCAGCAGTTTTGTGGGAAGGGGAAACACCATATATTTT.